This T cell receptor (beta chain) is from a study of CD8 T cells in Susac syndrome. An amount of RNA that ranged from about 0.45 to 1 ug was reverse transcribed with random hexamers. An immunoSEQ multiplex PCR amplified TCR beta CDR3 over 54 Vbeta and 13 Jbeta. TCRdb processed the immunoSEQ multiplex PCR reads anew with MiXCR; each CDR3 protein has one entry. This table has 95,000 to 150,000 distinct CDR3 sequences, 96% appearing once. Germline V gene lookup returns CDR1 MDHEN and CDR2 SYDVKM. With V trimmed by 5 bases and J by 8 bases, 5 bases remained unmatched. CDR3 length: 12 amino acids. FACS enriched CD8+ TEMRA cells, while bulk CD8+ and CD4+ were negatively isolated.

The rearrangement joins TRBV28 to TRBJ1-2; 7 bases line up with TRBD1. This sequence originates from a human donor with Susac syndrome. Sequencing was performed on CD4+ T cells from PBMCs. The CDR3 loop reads CASSRDSQGYTF. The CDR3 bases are TGTGCCAGCAGTCGGGACAGCCAAGGCTACACCTTC.